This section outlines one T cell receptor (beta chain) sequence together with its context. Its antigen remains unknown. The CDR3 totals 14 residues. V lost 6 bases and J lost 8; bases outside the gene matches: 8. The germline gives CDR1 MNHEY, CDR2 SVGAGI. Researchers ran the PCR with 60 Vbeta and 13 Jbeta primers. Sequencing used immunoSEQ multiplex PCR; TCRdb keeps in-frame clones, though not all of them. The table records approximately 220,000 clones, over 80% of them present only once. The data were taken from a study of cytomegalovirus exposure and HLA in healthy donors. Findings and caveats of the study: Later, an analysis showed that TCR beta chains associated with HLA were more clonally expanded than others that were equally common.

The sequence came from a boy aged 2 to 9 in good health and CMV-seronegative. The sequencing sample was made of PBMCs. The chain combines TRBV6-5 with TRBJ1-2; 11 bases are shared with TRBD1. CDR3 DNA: TGTGCCAGCAGACCCGGGACAGGGGGGTACGGCTACACCTTC. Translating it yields CASRPGTGGYGYTF.